This entry lists 13 T cell receptor beta chains sequenced from one sample in a study of cytomegalovirus exposure and HLA in healthy donors. Data came from immunoSEQ multiplex PCR; TCRdb stores just in-frame clones and leaves some out. The sample includes approximately 230,000 clones, about 90% of them seen just once. The sample consisted of PBMCs. These receptor sequences come from a young man in good health and CMV-seropositive.

This clone was detected once. V gene TRBV21-1 combines with J gene TRBJ1-2. TRBV21-1 is classified as a pseudogene. This CDR3 is 11 amino acids long. The CDR3 loop is CASGGLNGYTF. CDR3 DNA sequence: TGTGCCAGCGGGGGGTTAAATGGCTACACCTTC.

The genes are TRBV19 and TRBJ1-5; possibly TRBD1 for D (6 bases). This CDR3 is 15 amino acids long. Germline values: CDR1 LNHDA, CDR2 SQIVND (reference sequence). V was pared by 3 bases and J by 4 bases, with 13 bases between. The CDR3 DNA follows: TGTGCCAGTAGTATTGGGGGGCGGGTTAATCAGCCCCAGCATTTT. Amino acid sequence: CASSIGGRVNQPQHF.

The chain uses TRBV6-1 and TRBJ1-1; tentative D call: TRBD1 (6 bases). V was clipped by 3 bases and J by 7 bases, with 15 bases between them. CDR1 and CDR2 from the germline V gene are MNHNS and SASEGT. This CDR3 is built from 14 residues. The DNA for the CDR3 is TGTGCCAGCAGTGAGCTCCCACAGGGCCATGAAGCTTTCTTT. Translating it yields CASSELPQGHEAFF.

The J gene is TRBJ1-2, the V gene TRBV30; no clear D. The CDR3 runs to 13 residues. Germline-derived CDR1 and CDR2 are GTSNPN and SVGIG (reference sequence). Trimming cost V 0 bases and J 3 bases, with 8 bases left between them. This CDR3 is CAWSVGPHYGYTF. The CDR3 coding sequence is TGTGCCTGGAGTGTAGGTCCCCACTATGGCTACACCTTC.

This chain connects TRBV6-5 to TRBJ1-1; the D is unclear. Trimming left V 2 bases short and J 2 bases short, with 9 bases between. Germline V gene sequence: CDR1 MNHEY, CDR2 SVGAGI. The CDR3 is 14 residues long. The DNA of the CDR3 is TGTGCCAGCAGTTACGTCAGCTCTAACACTGAAGCTTTCTTT. It specifies CASSYVSSNTEAFF.

The chain links TRBV7-3 to TRBJ1-1; no clear D gene. V was shortened by 5 bases and J by 0 bases, with 7 bases between the two germline ends. The germline V gene encodes CDR1 SGHTA and CDR2 FQGTGA. This CDR3 comprises 13 residues. CDR3 in DNA: TGTGCCAGCAGCGCCAGCTTGAACACTGAAGCTTTCTTT. The encoded protein is CASSASLNTEAFF.

This chain links TRBV29-1 with TRBJ2-1; 9 positions match TRBD1. The germline V gene encodes CDR1 SQVTM and CDR2 ANQGSEA. V shed 6 bases, J shed 2 bases, and the junction held 17 bases outside the gene matches. The CDR3 loop spans 18 amino acids. CDR3: CSVPNTITGGNTYNEQFF. The CDR3 region has the DNA TGCAGCGTGCCTAATACCATCACAGGGGGCAATACCTACAATGAGCAGTTCTTC.

The J gene is TRBJ2-1, the V gene TRBV18; D is perhaps TRBD1 or TRBD2 (5 bases each). Germline V gene data show CDR1 as KGHSH and CDR2 as LQKENI. The CDR3 spans 13 residues. Trimming left V 4 bases short and J 7 bases short, with 11 bases between. The CDR3 loop reads CASSQGPENEQFF. CDR3 in DNA: TGTGCCAGCTCACAGGGACCTGAGAATGAGCAGTTCTTC.

The rearrangement uses TRBV29-1 and TRBJ2-3; TRBD2 agrees at 7 bases. CDR3 length: 12 amino acids. After removal of 3 bases from V and 6 bases from J, the junction contained 3 bases not matched to a gene. The V gene's germline CDR1 is SQVTM and CDR2 ANQGSEA. CDR3 nucleotides: TGCAGCGTTGAGCTGGGAGGGGATACGCAGTATTTT. It specifies CSVELGGDTQYF.

The chain links TRBV20-1 to TRBJ1-2; no firm D call. V was cut by 1 base and J by 4 bases, with 4 bases left in between. This CDR3 contains 11 residues. CDR1 DFQATT and CDR2 SNEGSKA come from the germline V gene (reference sequence). Here the CDR3 reads CSARGSYGYTF. CDR3 nucleotides: TGCAGTGCTAGAGGGTCCTATGGCTACACCTTC.

V and J are TRBV10-2 and TRBJ2-7; 7 bases align to TRBD2. CDR1 WSHSY and CDR2 SAAADI come from the germline V gene. The CDR3 contains 14 residues. The ends lost 7 bases at V and 0 bases at J; junction bases unmatched: 6. In DNA, the CDR3 is TGCGCCAGCACCGCCGGGACTACCTCCTACGAGCAGTACTTC. Protein product: CASTAGTTSYEQYF.

This sequence joins TRBV15 and TRBJ2-7; unclear D gene. V was cut by 1 base and J by 3 bases, with 13 bases left in between. CDR1 is LNHNV, CDR2 YYDKDF, per germline (reference sequence). This CDR3 region has 15 residues. This CDR3 reads CATSRVSGRIYEQYF. As DNA, the CDR3 is TGTGCCACCAGCAGAGTGTCCGGGCGTATCTACGAGCAGTACTTC. The full variable domain, in which reference TRBV15 and TRBJ2-7 provide the parts outside the CDR3, is DAMVIQNPRYQVTQFGKPVTLSCSQTLNHNVMYWYQQKSSQAPKLLFHYYDKDFNNEADTPDNFQSRRPNTSFCFLDIRSPGLGDTAMYLCATSRVSGRIYEQYFGPGTRLTVT.

CDR3 region: CASSPSGTSGNTIYF. Here the CDR3 DNA reads TGTGCCAGCTCACCCTCCGGGACTAGTGGAAACACCATATATTTT. The chain is built from TRBV18 and TRBJ1-3, with D perhaps TRBD1 (5 bases). Germline V gene data show CDR1 as KGHSH and CDR2 as LQKENI. Trimming shortened V by 3 bases and J by 3 bases, and 12 bases separated the two germline ends. The CDR3 has 15 residues.